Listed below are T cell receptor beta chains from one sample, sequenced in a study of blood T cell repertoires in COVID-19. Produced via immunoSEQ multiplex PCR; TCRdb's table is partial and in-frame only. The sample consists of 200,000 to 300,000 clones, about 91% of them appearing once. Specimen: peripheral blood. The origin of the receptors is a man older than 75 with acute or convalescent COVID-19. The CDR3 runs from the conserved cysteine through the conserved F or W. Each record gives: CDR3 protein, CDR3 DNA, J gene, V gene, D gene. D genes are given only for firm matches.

CASSPQVMDTPNGANVLTF	TGTGCCAGCTCACCCCAGGTTATGGACACGCCCAATGGGGCCAACGTCCTGACTTTC	TRBJ2-6	TRBV18	-
CASRPGTSGSYEQYF	TGTGCCAGCAGACCCGGGACTAGCGGATCCTACGAGCAGTACTTC	TRBJ2-7	TRBV5-4	TRBD2
CASSSLPQGNTEAFF	TGTGCCAGTAGTTCCCTCCCACAGGGGAACACTGAAGCTTTCTTT	TRBJ1-1	TRBV19	-
CATSRGGQEVPEAFF	TGTGCCACCAGCAGGGGGGGACAGGAGGTACCTGAAGCTTTCTTT	TRBJ1-1	TRBV15	TRBD1
CASSSMGGTGELFF	TGTGCCAGCAGCAGTATGGGGGGCACCGGGGAGCTGTTTTTT	TRBJ2-2	TRBV11-3	-
CASSYLQGSGYTF	TGTGCCAGCAGCTACCTACAGGGAAGTGGCTACACCTTC	TRBJ1-2	TRBV5-4	-
CASSDSGGAFGELFF	TGTGCCAGCAGTGATAGCGGGGGGGCTTTTGGGGAGCTGTTTTTT	TRBJ2-2	TRBV6-1	TRBD2
CASAAWAASREQFF	TGTGCTAGTGCCGCCTGGGCCGCCTCGCGTGAGCAGTTCTTC	TRBJ2-1	TRBV12-5	-
CASSTLQGGFREENQYF	TGTGCCAGCTCAACCTTACAGGGGGGGTTTCGGGAGGAGAATCAGTACTTC	TRBJ2-4	TRBV19	-
CASSQDRTVPNEQFF	TGCGCCAGCAGCCAAGACAGGACAGTCCCGAATGAGCAGTTCTTC	TRBJ2-1	TRBV4-3	-
CASSQDFFSSSYEQYF	TGCGCCAGCAGCCAGGATTTTTTCTCTAGCTCCTACGAGCAGTACTTC	TRBJ2-7	TRBV4-3	-
CASSLGVDTGELFF	TGCGCCAGCAGCTTGGGAGTTGACACCGGGGAGCTGTTTTTT	TRBJ2-2	TRBV5-1	-
CASSPQAALNTEAFF	TGTGCCAGCAGCCCTCAGGCTGCTCTGAACACTGAAGCTTTCTTT	TRBJ1-1	TRBV9	-
CASSLVGWQGASEQFF	TGTGCCAGCAGCTTGGTGGGGTGGCAGGGGGCCAGTGAGCAGTTCTTC	TRBJ2-1	TRBV5-6	TRBD1
CASSYGQPINTIYF	TGTGCCAGCAGTTACGGACAGCCGATAAACACCATATATTTT	TRBJ1-3	TRBV6-6	-